This TCR beta chain originates from a study of radiotherapy plus CTLA-4 blockade in lung cancer. Sequencing used immunoSEQ multiplex PCR; TCRdb keeps in-frame clones, though not all of them. The sample has around 82,000 clones, more than 80% seen once. The study's findings and limits: In blood, TCR clones derived from the tumor expanded after radiotherapy plus ipilimumab. The authors reported that early blood T cell clone dynamics, with interferon-beta, best predicted response.

On this clone itself: What it binds is not known.

Germline assignment: CDR1 MGHDK and CDR2 SYGVNS. This CDR3 region has 13 residues. Trimming removed 8 bases at V and 3 bases at J, with 13 bases between. The sample in question was peripheral blood, obtained from a patient treated with radiotherapy plus ipilimumab. The V and J genes are TRBV25-1 and TRBJ1-1, with D perhaps TRBD1 (5 bases). This TCR derives from a human donor with non-small cell lung cancer who had stable disease on radiotherapy plus ipilimumab. CDR3 loop: CASGVSGDTEAFF. The CDR3 bases are TGTGCCAGCGGGGTGTCGGGGGACACTGAAGCTTTCTTT.